This TCR beta chain originates from a study of blood T cells in healthy people across ages. General study findings and limits: Diversity was higher, and naive CD4+ cells more numerous, in long-lived donors than in aged donors. With age, beta diversity per million T cells declined roughly linearly, significantly by 30 to 40.

Losses at the gene ends were 2 bases for V and 2 bases for J; bases not matched to a gene: 5. The CDR3 extends over 15 amino acids. CDR1 and CDR2 (germline): DFQATT, SNEGSKA (reference sequence). As for this clonotype: Antigen: not known.

The donors, aged about 6 to 90, were healthy Caucasians from Russia. Next came a second PCR, run for about 7 to 12 cycles, which used a sample-barcoded 5' primer along with a J-beta primer mix. In TCRdb, the 5' RACE reads were re-called with MiXCR into one record per CDR3 protein. The repertoire consists of over 1,500,000 distinct CDR3 sequences, with less than 50% occurring once and the leading ten covering around 2.1%. The V gene is TRBV20-1, the J gene TRBJ2-3; TRBD2 matches at 9 bases. The sequencing input was blood. This TCR came from a middle-aged woman in good health. CDR3 region: CSARILAGNTDTQYF. In nucleotides, the CDR3 is TGCAGTGCTAGAATTCTAGCGGGGAACACAGATACGCAGTATTTT.